This TCR beta chain was profiled in a study of tumor-infiltrating lymphocytes in primary liver carcinoma. At the level of the study: Patients comprised men and women whose ages fell between 30 and 69 years.

Starting from approximately 470 ng of total RNA, TCR beta cDNA was produced with a primer in the constant region. Library construction for TCR beta comprised three nested multiplex PCR rounds performed with slightly modified ARM-PCR. Running about 11 cycles apiece, the first two PCR rounds relied on TRBV1-TRBV30 forward primers together with a C-beta reverse primer. In TCRdb, the multiplex PCR reads were re-called with MiXCR into one record per CDR3 protein. Of approximately 300,000 distinct CDR3 sequences listed, roughly 60% are singletons. For blood RNA, unsorted whole blood served as the source, and germline DNA was extracted too. Every patient had chronic HBV infection and was treatment-naive. Surgery was preceded by the collection of 3.5 to 4.5 milliliters of peripheral blood. This clonotype was detected once. This clone may be a read error of a much larger clone one base away. CDR1 PRHDT and CDR2 FYEKMQ come from the germline V gene (reference sequence). The CDR3 consists of 17 residues. Between the trimmed V and J ends, which lost 5 bases and 1 base, there was a span of 20 bases.

Input material: peripheral blood. This TCR was recovered from a man aged 35 to 55 with primary liver carcinoma and hepatitis B virus infection. The chain recombines TRBV13 with TRBJ1-1, with D possibly being TRBD1 (5 bases). CDR3 DNA sequence: TGTGCCAGCAGCCCTATAGTGGGAAGGAGGGGGAACACTGAAGCTTTCTTT. Amino acids: CASSPIVGRRGNTEAFF.